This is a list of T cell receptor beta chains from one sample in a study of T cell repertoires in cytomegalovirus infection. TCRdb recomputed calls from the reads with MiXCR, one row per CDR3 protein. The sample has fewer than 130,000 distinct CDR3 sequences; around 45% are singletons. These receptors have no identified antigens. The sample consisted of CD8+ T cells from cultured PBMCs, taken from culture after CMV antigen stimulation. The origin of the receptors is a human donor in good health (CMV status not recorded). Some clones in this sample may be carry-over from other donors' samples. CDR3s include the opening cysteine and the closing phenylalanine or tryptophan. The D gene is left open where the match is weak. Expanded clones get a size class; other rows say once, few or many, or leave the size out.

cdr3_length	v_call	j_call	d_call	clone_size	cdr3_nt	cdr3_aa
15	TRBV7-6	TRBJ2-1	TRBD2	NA	TGTGCCAGCAGCCGTCTAGCGGGGGACTACAATGAGCAGTTCTTC	CASSRLAGDYNEQFF
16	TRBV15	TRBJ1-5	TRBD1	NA	TGTGCCACCAGCCGAAACCGGGACAGTAGCAATCAGCCCCAGCATTTT	CATSRNRDSSNQPQHF
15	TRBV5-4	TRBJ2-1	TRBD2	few	TGTGCCACCTCGACTAGCGGGGGGCTCGGGGATGAGCAGTTCTTC	CATSTSGGLGDEQFF
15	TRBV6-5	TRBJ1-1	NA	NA	TGTGCCAGCAGTCCCTCGGTTAGAAGTTACACTGAAGCTTTCTTT	CASSPSVRSYTEAFF
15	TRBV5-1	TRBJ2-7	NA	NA	TGCGCCAGCAGCTTGGAGTCCACCTTGATCTACGAGCAGTACTTC	CASSLESTLIYEQYF
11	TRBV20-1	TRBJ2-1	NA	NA	TGCAGTGCAAGGGATTCCGATGAGCAGTTCTTC	CSARDSDEQFF
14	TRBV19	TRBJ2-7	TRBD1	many	TGTGCCAGTAGTCCCGGGACAGGGGGCTACGAGCAGTACTTC	CASSPGTGGYEQYF
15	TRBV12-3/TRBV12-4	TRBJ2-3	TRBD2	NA	TGTGCCAGCAGTTTCGTAGCGGGGGGGCCAGATACGCAGTATTTT	CASSFVAGGPDTQYF
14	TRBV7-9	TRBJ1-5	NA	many	TGTGCCAGCTCTGATTTCACGTGGGATCAGCCCCAGCATTTT	CASSDFTWDQPQHF
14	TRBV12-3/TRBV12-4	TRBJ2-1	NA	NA	TGTGCCAGCAGTTTAGGGCCTGGTGTGGTTGAGCAGTTCTTC	CASSLGPGVVEQFF
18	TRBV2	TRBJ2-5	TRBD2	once	TGTGCCAGCAGCTCCGGACTAGCGGGGGGGAACGTACAGGAGACCCAGTACTTC	CASSSGLAGGNVQETQYF
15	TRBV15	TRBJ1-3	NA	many	TGTGCCACCAGCAGAGATCCCGGCTCTGGAAACACCATATATTTT	CATSRDPGSGNTIYF
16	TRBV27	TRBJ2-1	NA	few	TGTGCCAGCAGTCCCCTGAGCAGGACGGGTTATGGTGAGCAGTTCTTC	CASSPLSRTGYGEQFF
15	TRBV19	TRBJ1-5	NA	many	TGTGCCAGTAGTATAAGTAGGAGCCACAATCAGCCCCAGCATTTT	CASSISRSHNQPQHF
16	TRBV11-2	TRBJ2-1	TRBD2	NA	TGTGCCAGCAGCTTCAACCCCGGGACTAGCGAGAATGAGCAGTTCTTC	CASSFNPGTSENEQFF
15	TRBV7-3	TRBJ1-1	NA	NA	TGTGCCAGCAGCTCATCCTGGACGGGGAACACTGAAGCTTTCTTT	CASSSSWTGNTEAFF
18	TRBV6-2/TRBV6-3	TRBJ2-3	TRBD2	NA	TGTGCCAGCAGTTACTGGCCCAGGAGCGGGGAACGGACAGATACGCAGTATTTT	CASSYWPRSGERTDTQYF